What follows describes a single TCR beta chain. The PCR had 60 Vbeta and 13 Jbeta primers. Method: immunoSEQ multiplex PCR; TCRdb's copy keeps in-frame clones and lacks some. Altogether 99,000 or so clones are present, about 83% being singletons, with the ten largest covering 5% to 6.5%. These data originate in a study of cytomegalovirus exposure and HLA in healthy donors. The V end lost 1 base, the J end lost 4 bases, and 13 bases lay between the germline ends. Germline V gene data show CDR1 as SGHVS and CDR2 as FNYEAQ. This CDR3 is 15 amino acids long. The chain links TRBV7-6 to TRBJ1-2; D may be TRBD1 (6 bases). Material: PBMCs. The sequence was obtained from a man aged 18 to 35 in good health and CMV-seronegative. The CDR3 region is CASSLGLDSRYGYTF. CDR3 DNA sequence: TGTGCCAGCAGCTTAGGGCTGGACAGCCGCTATGGCTACACCTTC.